The 25 T cell receptor beta chains presented below share a single source sample, sequenced in a study of tumor-infiltrating lymphocytes in primary liver carcinoma. Investigators took RNA and DNA out together from roughly 20-30 mg of unsorted bulk tissue. From about 530 ng total RNA, TCR beta cDNA was generated with a primer in the constant region. TCR beta libraries came from three nested multiplex PCR rounds using slightly modified ARM-PCR. With TRBV1-TRBV30 forward primers and a C-beta reverse primer, the first two PCR rounds were run for around 10 cycles each. TCRdb ran MiXCR on the multiplex PCR reads and lists one entry per CDR3 protein. This sample yields 95,000 to 100,000 distinct CDR3 sequences, of which about 63% are seen a single time; 12% belongs to the top ten. Sequencing was done on a sample of liver tumor tissue from sampling region 2. The subset: tumor region T2, inferior pole. These receptors were obtained from a woman aged 55 to 70 with primary liver carcinoma and hepatitis B virus infection.

The chain links TRBV29-1 to TRBJ2-5; TRBD2 is a possible D gene (5 bases). Germline CDR1 and CDR2: SQVTM and ANQGSEA. This CDR3 contains 13 residues. For the CDR3, the DNA is TGCGGCGCGTATTCGGGATTTCTAGAGACCCAGTACTTC. Amino acid sequence: CGAYSGFLETQYF.

This clonotype was observed once. The V gene is TRBV12-3 or TRBV12-4, the J gene TRBJ1-2; D possibly corresponds to TRBD1 (6 bases). This CDR3 comprises 18 residues. The V gene lost 6 bases and the J gene lost 12 bases, with 35 bases spanning the gap. Here the CDR3 DNA reads TGTGCCAGCAGCGAAAGGGGGGAGCGCCCCACAACTAACGTAGGACACACCTTC. It translates to CASSERGERPTTNVGHTF.

A few counts support this clonotype. One base away lies a much larger clone, so this may be a sequencing read error. This sequence joins TRBV12-3 or TRBV12-4 and TRBJ2-5, with 7 bases lining up with TRBD2. The CDR3 sequence is 17 residues long. V lost 6 bases, J lost 4 bases, and 17 bases stayed unmatched. This chain's CDR3 is CASSLQSGTNGRETQYF. DNA of the CDR3: TGTGCCAGCAGCCTTCAATCCGGGACTAACGGGAGAGAGACCCAGTACTTC.

This clonotype was observed many times. Mismatch with germline at one junction end may stem from a read error. The rearrangement links TRBV5-6 to TRBJ2-1; TRBD2 aligns across 14 bases. The CDR3 spans 16 residues. Looked up from germline, CDR1 is SGHDT and CDR2 is YYEEEE. The CDR3 sequence: CASSSAGLAGDNEQFF. The CDR3 DNA reads as TGTGCCAGCAGCTCCGCGGGACTAGCGGGAGACAATGAGCAATTCTTC.

This clonotype has a count of ten or more. This sequence joins TRBV7-8 and TRBJ1-1; D is unclear. The germline V gene has CDR1 SGHVS and CDR2 FQNEAQ. The CDR3 consists of 13 residues. V lost 6 bases, J lost 1 base, and 9 bases lay in between. This CDR3 is CASRLSGNTEAFF. The CDR3 bases are TGTGCCAGCAGACTTTCAGGGAACACTGAAGCTTTCTTT.

Only one count was recorded for this clonotype. A much larger clone lies a single base off, so this may be a read error. The chain is built from TRBV5-1 and TRBJ1-1, with 7 positions matching TRBD1. CDR1 SGHRS and CDR2 YFSETQ come from the germline V gene. CDR3 length: 15 residues. The CDR3 DNA sequence: TGCGCCATCAGCTTGGAATCAGGGGGTGCCACTGAAGCTTTCTTT. Protein product: CAISLESGGATEAFF. Full variable domain (rest looked up from reference TRBV5-1 and TRBJ1-1): KAGVTQTPRYLIKTRGQQVTLSCSPISGHRSVSWYQQTPGQGLQFLFEYFSETQRNKGNFPGRFSGRQFSNSRSEMNVSTLELGDSALYLCAISLESGGATEAFFGQGTRLTVV.

With regard to this clonotype: One end of the junction does not line up with germline, which may come from a read error. The chain uses TRBV29-1 and TRBJ1-5; D gene uncertain. Germline V gene sequence: CDR1 SQVTM, CDR2 ANQGSEA. The CDR3 loop spans 13 amino acids. This CDR3 reads CSVGENSNQPHHF. The CDR3 DNA reads TGCAGCGTTGGAGAGAATAGCAATCAGCCCCATCATTTT.

Worth noting for this clonotype: At one of its ends the junction is not consistent with the germline gene, which may arise from a read error. The chain carries TRBV11-2 and TRBJ2-7; D not certain. The CDR3 totals 14 residues. CDR1 and CDR2 from the germline V gene are SGHAT and FQNNGV. CDR3 bases: TGTGCCGGCAGCTTCGCACGGAGAGTCTACGAGCAGTACTTC. Protein product: CAGSFARRVYEQYF.

On this clonotype itself: Sequence at one end of the junction differs from germline and may be a read error. V gene TRBV12-3 or TRBV12-4 combines with J gene TRBJ1-6; the D gene is possibly TRBD1 (6 bases). The CDR3 covers 15 residues. The CDR3 bases are TGTGCCAACAGTTCGCAGGGGATGAGTAATTCATCCCTCCACTTT. This sequence encodes CANSSQGMSNSSLHF.

Points on this clonotype: A junction boundary mismatches the germline segment, possibly from a read error. V gene TRBV11-2 combines with J gene TRBJ2-7; a possible D gene is TRBD1 (5 bases). This CDR3 comprises 15 residues. Germline V lookup: CDR1 SGHAT, CDR2 FQNNGV. This CDR3 reads CTSSLDIGPGYEQYF. The DNA of the CDR3 is TGTACCAGCAGCTTAGATATAGGCCCAGGGTACGAGCAATACTTC.

This clonotype has only a few counts. This may be a read error, as it is one base from a much larger clone. The chain employs TRBV7-8 and TRBJ2-1; weak D call: TRBD1 (8 bases). This CDR3 has 16 amino acids. Germline CDR1 SGHVS, CDR2 FQNEAQ. V was cut by 7 bases and J by 3 bases, with 19 bases left in between. The CDR3 DNA reads as TGTGCCAGCAACTTTGGGGGGGACAGGCGCTACAATGAGCAGTTCTTC. Protein sequence: CASNFGGDRRYNEQFF.

This clonotype has a handful of counts. The chain has TRBV11-2 and TRBJ2-1; 8 nucleotides agree with TRBD2. The trim removed 1 base at V and 8 bases at J, leaving 7 bases unmatched. The CDR3 contains 15 residues. Germline V gives CDR1 SGHAT, CDR2 FQNNGV. CDR3 protein: CASSLAGGPGDEQFF. The CDR3 coding sequence is TGTGCCAGCAGCTTAGCGGGAGGGCCGGGGGATGAGCAGTTCTTC. Full variable domain (rest looked up from reference TRBV11-2 and TRBJ2-1): EAGVAQSPRYKIIEKRQSVAFWCNPISGHATLYWYQQILGQGPKLLIQFQNNGVVDDSQLPKDRFSAERLKGVDSTLKIQPAKLEDSAVYLCASSLAGGPGDEQFFGPGTRLTVL.

The chain links TRBV10-3 to TRBJ2-3; no clear D gene. The V and J ends lost 6 bases and 0 bases respectively, with 13 bases between them. Per the germline V gene, CDR1 is ENHRY and CDR2 is SYGVKD. There are 15 residues in the CDR3. CDR3 DNA: TGTGCCATCAGGAGCGTCAGTTCTAGCACAGATACGCAGTATTTT. Protein product: CAIRSVSSSTDTQYF.

A remark on this clonotype: The germline gene is not matched at one end of the junction; a read error may be the cause. V usage is TRBV11-2 and J usage is TRBJ2-1; 11 bases line up with TRBD2. The CDR3 runs 14 residues. Germline V CDR1 and CDR2: SGHAT, FQNNGV. This CDR3 is CVSSLAGGSLGQFF. CDR3 in DNA: TGTGTCAGCAGCTTAGCGGGAGGGTCGCTTGGGCAGTTCTTC.

Regarding this clonotype: Germline is not matched at one junction end, which may reflect a read error. The V gene is TRBV11-1, the J gene TRBJ2-7, with a weak D call TRBD2 (6 bases). There are 14 residues in the CDR3. Germline V gives CDR1 SGHAT, CDR2 FQDESV (reference sequence). The CDR3 nucleotides read TGTGTCAGCAGTCTTGGGGGGACCTCCTACGAGCAGTACTTC. It translates to CVSSLGGTSYEQYF.

The chain has TRBV20-1 and TRBJ2-7; unclear D gene. From germline, CDR1 is DFQATT and CDR2 SNEGSKA (reference sequence). This CDR3 has 10 amino acids. Trimming removed 5 bases at V and 3 bases at J, with 5 bases between. The CDR3 DNA sequence: TGCAGTGCTGGGGACTACGAGCAGTACTTC. Its translation is CSAGDYEQYF.

This clonotype was counted many times. The chain is built from TRBV28 and TRBJ1-5; no definite D call. The V end lost 1 base, the J end lost 8 bases, and 6 bases lay between the germline ends. The CDR3 runs to 12 residues. Germline V gene data show CDR1 as MDHEN and CDR2 as SYDVKM. CDR3 nucleotides: TGTGCCAGCAGTTTATTGGAAGAGCCCCAGCATTTT. Protein product: CASSLLEEPQHF.

A word on this clonotype: A much bigger clone sits one base away, suggesting this may be a read error. The V call is TRBV5-4, the J call TRBJ2-3; weak D call: TRBD1 (5 bases). Germline V gives CDR1 SGHNT, CDR2 YYREEE (reference sequence). CDR3 length: 14 amino acids. CDR3 in DNA: TGTACCAGCAGCTTGCTACAAACAGGTACATCGCAGTATTTT. This gives the protein CTSSLLQTGTSQYF.

For this clonotype: One junction end disagrees with the germline gene, perhaps due to a read error. This rearrangement joins TRBV11-3 to TRBJ2-1, with D unresolved. The CDR3 loop spans 17 amino acids. Germline V CDR1 and CDR2: SGHNT, YENEEA. The CDR3 is CASCLGRAEWGVDKQFF. The CDR3 bases are TGTGCCAGCTGCTTAGGTCGGGCGGAGTGGGGTGTCGATAAGCAGTTCTTC.

The V and J genes are TRBV7-9 and TRBJ2-7, with no clear D. The CDR3 extends over 11 amino acids. Trimming shortened V by 10 bases and J by 6 bases, and 13 bases separated the two germline ends. The germline V gene has CDR1 SEHNR and CDR2 FQNEAQ (reference sequence). CDR3: CATLGSGEQYF. The CDR3 coding sequence is TGTGCCACATTAGGGTCAGGCGAGCAGTACTTC. Full variable domain (outside the CDR3, taken from reference TRBV7-9 and TRBJ2-7): DTGVSQNPRHKITKRGQNVTFRCDPISEHNRLYWYRQTLGQGPEFLTYFQNEAQLEKSRLLSDRFSAERPKGSFSTLEIQRTEQGDSAMYLCATLGSGEQYFGPGTRLTVT.

In the case of this clonotype: A much larger clone sits a single nucleotide away, making a read error possible. The V call is TRBV5-1, the J call TRBJ2-7, with D perhaps TRBD2 (5 bases). Trimming shortened V by 4 bases and J by 6 bases, and 20 bases separated the two germline ends. CDR3 length: 15 amino acids. CDR1 is SGHRS, CDR2 YFSETQ, per germline. The DNA of the CDR3 is TGCGCCAGCAGCCCAGTAGTGGGGAGTCTCTTCGAGCAGTACTTC. It yields the protein CASSPVVGSLFEQYF. Supplemented by reference TRBV5-1 and TRBJ2-7, the full variable domain reads KAGVTQTPRYLIKTRGQQVTLSCSPISGHRSVSWYQQTPGQGLQFLFEYFSETQRNKGNFPGRFSGRQFSNSRSEMNVSTLELGDSALYLCASSPVVGSLFEQYFGPGTRLTVT.

With respect to this clonotype: A read error may be the cause here, since a much bigger clone is one base away. The chain uses TRBV5-6 and TRBJ2-7; D not certain. The CDR3 covers 13 residues. CDR1 and CDR2 from the germline V gene are SGHDT and YYEEEE. V dropped 0 bases and J dropped 6 bases, with 10 bases sitting between them. CDR3 sequence: CASSLVWSGEQYF. CDR3 DNA sequence: TGTGCCAGCAGCTTGGTATGGTCGGGCGAGCAGTACTTC.

Points on this clonotype: A read error is possible here, since a much larger clone lies one base away. The chain recombines TRBV29-1 with TRBJ2-1; D ambiguous. V shed 5 bases and J shed 3 bases, with 20 bases lying between them. The CDR3 extends over 16 amino acids. Germline V gives CDR1 SQVTM, CDR2 ANQGSEA. Written as DNA, the CDR3 is TGCAGCGTTCCACACGGACCAAGGCGTTTCTACAATGAGCAGTTCTTC. Its translation is CSVPHGPRRFYNEQFF.

About this clonotype: At one boundary the junction diverges from the germline segment, which might be a read error. V usage is TRBV7-9 and J usage is TRBJ2-1, with 7 bases that match TRBD2. The CDR3 runs to 17 residues. Germline CDR1 reads SEHNR; CDR2 reads FQNEAQ (reference sequence). CDR3 loop: CASNLGGRGSSYNKQFF. The CDR3, as DNA: TGTGCCAGCAACTTAGGTGGGCGCGGGAGCTCCTACAATAAGCAGTTCTTC.

Note on this clonotype: An end of the junction does not agree with germline; a read error may underlie this. The rearrangement links TRBV11-2 to TRBJ2-1; 8 bases line up with TRBD2. The length of the CDR3 is 12 residues. Germline CDR1 is SGHAT and CDR2 is FQNNGV. The CDR3 sequence is CTSNSYGLAGFF. In nucleotides, the CDR3 is TGTACCAGCAACTCATACGGGCTAGCGGGGTTCTTC.